Reported below is one TCR beta chain. Antigen unknown. A junction boundary mismatches the germline segment, possibly from a read error. The CDR3 runs 13 residues. Germline values: CDR1 SGHAT, CDR2 FQDESV (reference sequence). From roughly 0.55 ug of total RNA, TCR beta-specific cDNA was reverse-transcribed using a constant-region primer. For TCR beta, libraries were produced by three nested multiplex PCR rounds using slightly modified ARM-PCR. It was with TRBV1-TRBV30 forward primers and a C-beta reverse primer that the first two PCR rounds were run, at about 10 cycles each. TCRdb re-analysed the multiplex PCR reads in MiXCR, keeping a single row per CDR3 protein. This table has approximately 330,000 distinct CDR3 sequences, less than 75% appearing once. Out of unsorted whole blood came the blood RNA, and germline DNA was extracted as well. The sample originates from a study of tumor-infiltrating lymphocytes in primary liver carcinoma. General study results and limits: Tumors had a significantly higher top-250-clone fraction than blood (p = 0.039).

The chain links TRBV11-1 to TRBJ1-5; D is unclear. This clonotype was sampled from a man aged 35 to 55 with primary liver carcinoma and hepatitis B virus infection. The sequenced sample consisted of peripheral blood. This chain's CDR3 is CASSLRLEQPQHF. CDR3 nucleotide sequence: TGTGCCAGTAGCTTACGGTTGGAACAGCCCCAGCATTTT.